The rows below give T cell receptor beta chains drawn from one sample of a study of cytomegalovirus exposure and HLA in healthy donors. The method was immunoSEQ multiplex PCR; TCRdb's version includes in-frame clones alone and lacks a portion of them. The table lists around 100,000 clones, about 7.6% of them singletons. Sequenced: PBMCs. These receptors all stem from a man aged 50 to 60 in good health and CMV-seronegative. CDR3s include the opening cysteine and the closing phenylalanine or tryptophan. D genes are given only for firm matches. Clone size is given for some rows only: seen once, a few or many times, or a class if the clone is expanded.

few	TRBV5-6	.	TRBJ1-1	TGTGCCAGCAGCTTGGTTACGGGGGGCACTGAAGCTTTCTTT	CASSLVTGGTEAFF
few	TRBV6-5	.	TRBJ1-1	TGTGCCAGCAGTTACTCGGGGCGGAACACTGAAGCTTTCTTT	CASSYSGRNTEAFF
.	TRBV7-8	TRBD1	TRBJ1-2	TGTGCCAGCAGCACGGGACAGGGGGAATATTCGCGGGGCTACACCTTC	CASSTGQGEYSRGYTF
few	TRBV10-3	.	TRBJ1-1	TGTGCCATCAGTGACCCGGGACGGGGGGGAACTGAAGCTTTCTTT	CAISDPGRGGTEAFF
.	TRBV7-3	.	TRBJ2-1	TGTGCCAGCAGCTTAGACCAGCGAGGGAATAATGATGAGCAGTTCTTC	CASSLDQRGNNDEQFF
.	TRBV6-1	TRBD2	TRBJ2-7	TGTGCCAGCAGTAAACTAGCGGGAGGCGGAAACGAGCAGTACTTC	CASSKLAGGGNEQYF
few	TRBV30	.	TRBJ2-6	TGTGCCTGGAGTGTAAAGGGGACTGGGACCAACGTCCTGACTTTC	CAWSVKGTGTNVLTF
.	TRBV27	TRBD1	TRBJ2-1	TGTGCCAGCAGTCCAGGGGCCACGAGGGGGCATGAGCAGTTCTTC	CASSPGATRGHEQFF
medium-sized	TRBV6-1	.	TRBJ2-2	TGTGCCAGCAGTGAATCGGGGGAGAGCACCGGGGAGCTGTTTTTT	CASSESGESTGELFF
.	TRBV4-1	TRBD1	TRBJ2-7	TGCGCCAGCAGCCGCAGACAGGGGTTCTACGAGCAGTACTTC	CASSRRQGFYEQYF
.	TRBV2	.	TRBJ1-2	TGTGCCAGTTCTACCGGGATATATGGCTACACCTTC	CASSTGIYGYTF
.	TRBV29-1	.	TRBJ2-2	TGCAGCGTTGGCCCCCCGACAACTAACACCGGGGAGCTGTTTTTT	CSVGPPTTNTGELFF
.	TRBV6-5	TRBD2	TRBJ2-7	TGTGCCAGCAGTCCCCGGGGGGGGTCCTCCTACGAGCAGTACTTC	CASSPRGGSSYEQYF
few	TRBV28	.	TRBJ2-7	TGTGCCAGCAGGGGTCCAGGTTTCTACGAGCAGTACTTC	CASRGPGFYEQYF
few	TRBV6-5	.	TRBJ1-2	TGTGCCAGCAGTTACTCTTCGGGGATTGGGTTTCTCACCTTC	CASSYSSGIGFLTF
.	TRBV15	TRBD2	TRBJ2-5	TGTGCCACCAGCAGAGAAACTGGCGGGAGTTCAGCCCAGTACTTC	CATSRETGGSSAQYF
.	TRBV28	TRBD2	TRBJ2-7	TGTACCAGCAGATTAGCGGGAGGTCTCTACGAGCAGTACTTC	CTSRLAGGLYEQYF
.	TRBV28	TRBD1	TRBJ2-7	TGTGCCAGCAGTTCAGGGACAGCTAACTCCTACGAGCAGTACTTC	CASSSGTANSYEQYF
.	TRBV27	TRBD2	TRBJ2-2	TGTGCCAGCAGTCCCCCGTTGGGACTAGCGGGGGGGTACGGGGAGCTGTTTTTT	CASSPPLGLAGGYGELFF
few	TRBV4-1	TRBD2	TRBJ2-2	TGCGCCAGCAGCCAAGAGCCGCGGGGGGCGAACGGGGAGCTGTTTTTT	CASSQEPRGANGELFF
few	TRBV28	.	TRBJ2-3	TGTGCCAGCACCCCAGGGGCGACAGATACGCAGTATTTT	CASTPGATDTQYF
.	TRBV9	TRBD2	TRBJ2-1	TGTGCCAGCAGCCCGAGGCTAGCGGGAGCAGATGAGCAGTTCTTC	CASSPRLAGADEQFF
few	TRBV5-1	.	TRBJ1-4	TGCGCCAGCAGCAAGATCAGCAGGACTAATGAAAAACTGTTTTTT	CASSKISRTNEKLFF